A selection of T cell receptor beta chains follows, all from one sample in a study of T-cell memory formation after mild COVID-19. One entry per CDR3 protein results from TCRdb running MiXCR on the 5' RACE reads. Among 560,000 or so distinct CDR3 sequences listed, 15% to 20% were seen once. Sequenced material: PBMCs or a T cell subset sorted from them (not recorded which). All receptors derive from an adult woman who had mild COVID-19 (a few samples of this study predate the infection). Cell type and time point are not known. The CDR3 runs from the conserved cysteine through the conserved F or W. D genes are given only for firm matches. Clone size, where shown, is once, few, many, or a class for clones that have expanded.

size | D | J | V | CDR3 | DNA
few | TRBD1 | TRBJ2-2 | TRBV7-2 | CASSPQGVNTGELFF | TGTGCCAGCAGCCCCCAGGGGGTTAACACCGGGGAGCTGTTTTTT
. | TRBD1 | TRBJ1-1 | TRBV4-2 | CASSQRLSGTGGLNTEAFF | TGTGCCAGCAGCCAACGCCTAAGTGGGACAGGGGGCTTGAACACTGAAGCTTTCTTT
many | . | TRBJ1-1 | TRBV5-1 | CASSLQENTEAFF | TGTGCCAGCAGCTTACAGGAGAACACTGAAGCTTTCTTT
few | TRBD2 | TRBJ2-1 | TRBV7-2 | CASSSAAGGWNEQFF | TGTGCCAGCAGCTCGGCGGCGGGAGGGTGGAATGAGCAGTTCTTC
. | . | TRBJ1-1 | TRBV4-2 | CASSQDWGGLNTEAFF | TGTGCCAGCAGCCAAGATTGGGGGGGACTGAACACTGAAGCTTTCTTT
few | . | TRBJ1-1 | TRBV12-3/TRBV12-4 | CASSRNRANTEAFF | TGTGCCAGCAGTCGAAACAGGGCGAACACTGAAGCTTTCTTT
. | . | TRBJ2-2 | TRBV2 | CARQGLNTGELFF | TGTGCCCGCCAGGGGCTTAACACCGGGGAGCTGTTTTTT
few | TRBD2 | TRBJ2-3 | TRBV5-1 | CASSTGLGITDTQYF | TGCGCCAGCAGCACGGGACTAGGGATCACAGATACGCAGTATTTT
. | . | TRBJ2-7 | TRBV6-2/TRBV6-3 | CASTIGNYRSHEQYF | TGTGCCAGCACCATCGGGAACTACCGGTCCCACGAGCAGTACTTC
. | TRBD2 | TRBJ2-3 | TRBV27 | CASSRGTTEDTQYF | TGTGCCAGCAGCCGAGGGACTACCGAGGATACGCAGTATTTT
. | . | TRBJ2-1 | TRBV7-9 | CASSFGSQGYNEQFF | TGTGCCAGCAGCTTTGGGTCACAGGGTTACAATGAGCAGTTCTTC
. | . | TRBJ2-7 | TRBV21-1 | CASSLKGHSLPYEQYF | TGTGCCAGCAGCTTAAAAGGTCACAGTTTGCCCTACGAGCAGTACTTC
. | TRBD1 | TRBJ2-7 | TRBV10-1 | CASSDILSPDRLSYEQYF | TGCGCCAGCAGTGATATCCTGTCGCCGGACAGGTTATCCTACGAGCAGTACTTC
. | . | TRBJ1-5 | TRBV15 | CATSAGNNQPQHF | TGTGCCACCAGCGCAGGGAACAATCAGCCCCAGCATTTT
many | TRBD2 | TRBJ2-1 | TRBV27 | CASAQLAGWNEQFF | TGTGCCAGTGCCCAACTAGCGGGGTGGAATGAGCAGTTCTTC
. | TRBD1 | TRBJ2-7 | TRBV4-2 | CASRGTDNYEQYF | TGTGCCAGCAGGGGGACAGACAATTACGAGCAGTACTTC
. | . | TRBJ1-5 | TRBV19 | CACAGSNQPQHF | TGTGCCTGTGCGGGGTCCAATCAGCCCCAGCATTTT
. | . | TRBJ2-7 | TRBV20-1 | CSARLSAYEQYF | TGCAGTGCTAGACTAAGCGCCTACGAGCAGTACTTC
few | TRBD2 | TRBJ2-3 | TRBV20-1 | CSARADRGVGTDTQYF | TGCAGTGCTAGAGCCGATCGGGGGGTTGGCACAGATACGCAGTATTTT
. | . | TRBJ2-1 | TRBV4-2 | CASSPGLAIGEQFF | TGTGCCAGCAGCCCCGGACTTGCCATTGGGGAGCAGTTCTTC
few | TRBD1 | TRBJ1-1 | TRBV7-3 | CASRPTGQGLTTEAFF | TGTGCCAGCAGACCTACGGGACAGGGTCTTACCACTGAAGCTTTCTTT
few | TRBD1 | TRBJ1-2 | TRBV7-2 | CASSLAKDRVYGYTF | TGTGCCAGCAGCTTAGCTAAAGACAGGGTCTATGGCTACACCTTC
many | . | TRBJ1-5 | TRBV3-1 | CASSQGGSNQPQHF | TGTGCCAGCAGCCAAGGAGGAAGCAATCAGCCCCAGCATTTT
. | . | TRBJ2-5 | TRBV11-2 | CASSSGRAETQYF | TGTGCCAGCAGCTCGGGGAGAGCGGAGACCCAGTACTTC
few | TRBD1 | TRBJ2-3 | TRBV15 | CATSRTSRGLLSDTQYF | TGTGCCACCAGCAGGACCTCGAGGGGGCTCCTCTCAGATACGCAGTATTTT
. | . | TRBJ2-5 | TRBV2 | CASSLSIQETQYF | TGTGCCAGCAGTCTTTCCATTCAGGAGACCCAGTACTTC
. | TRBD1 | TRBJ2-3 | TRBV7-3 | CASSFDRVLDTQYF | TGTGCCAGCAGCTTTGACAGGGTTCTGGATACGCAGTATTTT
many | . | TRBJ2-6 | TRBV4-1 | CASSQEASGANVLTF | TGCGCCAGCAGCCAAGAAGCCTCTGGGGCCAACGTCCTGACTTTC
many | . | TRBJ2-7 | TRBV7-9 | CASSLVLGYEQYF | TGTGCCAGCAGCTTAGTTCTGGGCTACGAGCAGTACTTC
. | . | TRBJ2-7 | TRBV11-2 | CASSLGSFSSTYEQYF | TGTGCCAGCAGCTTAGGATCATTTTCGAGTACCTACGAGCAGTACTTC
. | . | TRBJ2-1 | TRBV15 | CATSNTEAVRAREQFF | TGTGCCACCAGCAATACGGAGGCAGTAAGGGCTCGTGAGCAGTTCTTC
. | . | TRBJ1-2 | TRBV9 | CASSVAWESPNYGYTF | TGTGCCAGCAGCGTCGCTTGGGAGAGCCCTAACTATGGCTACACCTTC
many | TRBD1 | TRBJ1-2 | TRBV4-3 | CASSQGAGTGGFGYTF | TGCGCCAGCAGCCAAGGGGCCGGGACAGGGGGCTTTGGCTACACCTTC
. | TRBD2 | TRBJ2-3 | TRBV7-6 | CASSLWTSDTDTQYF | TGTGCCAGCAGCTTATGGACTAGCGACACAGATACGCAGTATTTT
few | TRBD2 | TRBJ2-7 | TRBV5-1 | CASSWGLAGAYEQYF | TGCGCCAGCAGCTGGGGACTAGCGGGAGCGTACGAGCAGTACTTC
few | . | TRBJ2-1 | TRBV6-2/TRBV6-3 | CASRGGDSGANEQFF | TGTGCCAGCAGAGGAGGGGATAGCGGAGCCAATGAGCAGTTCTTC
. | . | TRBJ1-6 | TRBV4-1 | CASSQGPSPVYNSPLHF | TGCGCCAGCAGCCAAGGTCCATCGCCTGTTTATAATTCACCCCTCCACTTT
few | . | TRBJ2-1 | TRBV6-2/TRBV6-3 | CASSSAGLAEQFF | TGTGCCAGCAGTTCAGCAGGGTTGGCTGAGCAGTTCTTC
many | TRBD1 | TRBJ2-1 | TRBV25-1 | CASSVRDRINEQFF | TGTGCCAGCAGTGTCCGGGACAGGATTAATGAGCAGTTCTTC
. | . | TRBJ2-2 | TRBV13 | CASSLEVSTGELFF | TGTGCCAGCAGCTTAGAGGTCAGCACCGGGGAGCTGTTTTTT
. | TRBD2 | TRBJ2-3 | TRBV29-1 | CSVQIAGADTQYF | TGCAGCGTCCAGATAGCGGGGGCAGATACGCAGTATTTT
. | TRBD1 | TRBJ2-7 | TRBV7-6 | CASSLGTGHYEQYF | TGTGCCAGCAGCCTCGGGACAGGGCACTACGAGCAGTACTTC
. | . | TRBJ1-5 | TRBV19 | CASSVGAGNQPQHF | TGTGCCAGTAGTGTGGGGGCAGGCAATCAGCCCCAGCATTTT
few | TRBD1 | TRBJ1-1 | TRBV11-2 | CASRRGTGAEAFF | TGTGCCAGCAGGCGAGGGACAGGGGCTGAAGCTTTCTTT
. | . | TRBJ2-5 | TRBV19 | CASSTGATGETQYF | TGTGCCAGTAGTACCGGGGCTACCGGCGAGACCCAGTACTTC
few | . | TRBJ2-1 | TRBV24-1 | CATSVGGGARDEQFF | TGTGCCACCAGTGTCGGAGGGGGGGCCAGAGATGAGCAGTTCTTC
. | . | TRBJ2-5 | TRBV15 | CATSSVEETQYF | TGTGCCACCAGCAGCGTGGAAGAGACCCAGTACTTC
few | TRBD1 | TRBJ1-6 | TRBV5-1 | CASSSPDSDRGLGYSPLHF | TGCGCCAGCAGCTCGCCAGACTCAGATAGGGGGCTCGGGTATTCACCCCTCCACTTT
. | . | TRBJ1-1 | TRBV20-1 | CSAPAGVRNTEAFF | TGCAGTGCACCTGCGGGGGTGAGGAACACTGAAGCTTTCTTT
. | . | TRBJ2-3 | TRBV7-2 | CASSLTRALTDTQYF | TGTGCCAGCAGCTTGACCAGGGCCCTTACAGATACGCAGTATTTT
few | . | TRBJ2-3 | TRBV20-1 | CSARVEPSTDTQYF | TGCAGTGCTAGAGTAGAGCCCTCCACAGATACGCAGTATTTT
few | . | TRBJ1-1 | TRBV7-9 | CASERGGLNTEAFF | TGTGCCAGCGAAAGAGGGGGTCTGAACACTGAAGCTTTCTTT
few | TRBD1 | TRBJ2-5 | TRBV29-1 | CSVEGQGAWETQYF | TGCAGCGTTGAGGGACAGGGGGCTTGGGAGACCCAGTACTTC
. | . | TRBJ2-7 | TRBV5-1 | CASSLEARDYEQYF | TGCGCCAGCAGCTTGGAGGCCCGAGACTACGAGCAGTACTTC
few | . | TRBJ2-1 | TRBV4-3 | CASGWGGSEQFF | TGCGCCTCTGGGTGGGGCGGTAGCGAGCAGTTCTTC
. | TRBD1 | TRBJ1-2 | TRBV9 | CASSVGGTGAYGYTF | TGTGCCAGCAGCGTAGGAGGGACAGGGGCCTATGGCTACACCTTC
. | TRBD2 | TRBJ2-1 | TRBV7-3 | CASSLSPGGSRLEDEQFF | TGTGCCAGCAGCTTAAGTCCTGGCGGGAGCAGGTTGGAGGATGAGCAGTTCTTC